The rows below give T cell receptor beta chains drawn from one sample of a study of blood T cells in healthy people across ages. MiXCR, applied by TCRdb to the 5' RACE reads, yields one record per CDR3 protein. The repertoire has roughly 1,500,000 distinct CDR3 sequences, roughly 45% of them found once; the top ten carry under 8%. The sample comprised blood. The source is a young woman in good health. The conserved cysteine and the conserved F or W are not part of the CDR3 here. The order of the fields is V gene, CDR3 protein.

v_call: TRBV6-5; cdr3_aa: ASSYLPSLNTEAF
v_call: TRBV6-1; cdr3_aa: ASSDRGLPAGDTQY
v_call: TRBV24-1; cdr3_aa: ATSDQIYGYT
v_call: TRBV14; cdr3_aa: ASSQNTLGVSSYNSPLH
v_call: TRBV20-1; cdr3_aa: SARDTGRAYEQY
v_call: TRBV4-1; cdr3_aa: ASRERGGLNNEQF
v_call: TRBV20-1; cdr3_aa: SALYRGQETQY
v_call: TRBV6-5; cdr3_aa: ASKPQETQY
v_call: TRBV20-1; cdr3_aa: SAPKSIRTGIAYNEQF
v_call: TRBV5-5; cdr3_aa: ASSSSPDREWQETQY
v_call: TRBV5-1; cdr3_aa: ASSLGPGGGSYNEQF
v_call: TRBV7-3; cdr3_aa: ASSLGKNEQF
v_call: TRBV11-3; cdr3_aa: ASSRAGNNSPLH
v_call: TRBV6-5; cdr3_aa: ASRSQGGNEKLF
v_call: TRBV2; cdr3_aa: ASRQDRAQPQH
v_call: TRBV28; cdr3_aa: ASKETFNSPLH
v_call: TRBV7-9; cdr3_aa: ASSLEHSRGISYNEQF
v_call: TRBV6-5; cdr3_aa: ASSSTRDRAGDTQY
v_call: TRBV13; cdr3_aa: ASSPTGTSRRDTQY
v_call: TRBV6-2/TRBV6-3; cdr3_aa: ASSVPRPSNQPQH
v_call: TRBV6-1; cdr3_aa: ASRGQGTFTGEKLF
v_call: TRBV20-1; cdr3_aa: SARGQGEVGNGQF
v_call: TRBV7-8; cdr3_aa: ASRRAAGQDNSPLH
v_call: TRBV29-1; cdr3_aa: SVEDGPKTQY
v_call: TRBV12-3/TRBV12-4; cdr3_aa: ASSPSVVAQETQY
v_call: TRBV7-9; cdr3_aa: ASSLGAGTGEAF